This T cell receptor beta chain appears in the sequencing data of a study of cytomegalovirus exposure and HLA in healthy donors. Findings and caveats of the study: Under in vitro conditions, a few CMV-associated chains were confirmed as specific for CMV antigens. Prediction of most subjects' HLA-A and HLA-B alleles by TCR beta sequences was reportedly accurate.

About this clone: The target antigen is unknown.

PCR involved 60 Vbeta and 13 Jbeta primers. Measured with immunoSEQ multiplex PCR; TCRdb has only the in-frame clones, and not every one. The sample contains some 200,000 clones, around four fifths of which appear only once. Sequencing was done on a sample of PBMCs. The receptor's source is a female donor in good health and CMV-seronegative.

CDR3 loop: CASSFSGTGELFF. The DNA for the CDR3 is TGTGCCAGCAGCTTTTCAGGCACCGGGGAGCTGTTTTTT. The chain recombines TRBV7-9 with TRBJ2-2; D is undetermined. The germline V and J ends were trimmed by 3 bases and 4 bases, with 6 bases remaining between them. The CDR3 length is 13 residues. CDR1 SEHNR and CDR2 FQNEAQ come from the germline V gene (reference sequence).